This entry concerns a single T cell receptor (beta chain). This specimen belongs to a study of CD8 T cells in Susac syndrome. Trimming cost V 8 bases and J 4 bases, with 14 bases left between them. Per the germline V gene, CDR1 is SQVTM and CDR2 is ANQGSEA. The CDR3 totals 12 residues. Reverse transcription used about 0.45 to 1 ug RNA and random hexamers. TCRdb reprocessed the immunoSEQ multiplex PCR reads with MiXCR, giving one entry per CDR3 protein. The sample includes about 180,000 distinct CDR3 sequences, approximately 94% seen only once; the top ten take 0.093%. The clonotype was recovered from a human donor with multiple sclerosis. Sequenced: CD4+ T cells from PBMCs. The chain recombines TRBV29-1 with TRBJ2-5; D remains ambiguous. The CDR3 DNA reads TGCAGCTCCTTGTTTAGGGCAGAGACCCAGTACTTC. It codes for CSSLFRAETQYF.